This is a list of T cell receptor beta chains from one sample in a study of blood T cell repertoires in COVID-19. The repertoire was sequenced with immunoSEQ multiplex PCR; TCRdb's copy has only in-frame clones and lacks some. Of over 90,000 clones listed, roughly four fifths were seen once; the top ten hold around 4.8%. Sequencing was performed on peripheral blood. Receptors were obtained from a man older than 75 with COVID-19, enrolled during active disease. CDR3s include the opening cysteine and the closing phenylalanine or tryptophan. D genes are given only for firm matches. Clone size is stated in some rows and not others, as once, few, many or a class when expanded.

>few|TRBJ2-2|-|TRBV9
TGTGCCAGCACCCCTAGTCTGGGGCCGGCAAGGGGCGGGGAGCTGTTTTTT
CASTPSLGPARGGELFF
>-|TRBJ2-1|TRBD2|TRBV2
TGTGCCAGCAACCCTAGCGGTCAAGGAAATGAGCAGTTCTTC
CASNPSGQGNEQFF
>-|TRBJ2-7|TRBD2|TRBV9
TGTGCCAGCAGCCCCGGGGGGGGTCGGGTCTCCTACGAGCAGTACTTC
CASSPGGGRVSYEQYF
>-|TRBJ2-7|TRBD1|TRBV24-1
TGTGCCACCAGTGAACCGGGCCAACGGGACAGAGCCTACGAGCAGTACTTC
CATSEPGQRDRAYEQYF
>once|TRBJ1-2|TRBD1|TRBV12-3/TRBV12-4
TGTGCCAGCGGATCAGGGGGCGGGGGCTACACCTTC
CASGSGGGGYTF
>-|TRBJ1-6|-|TRBV11-2
TGTGCCAGCAGCTTCGCAGGGGATTATTCACCCCTCCACTTT
CASSFAGDYSPLHF
>-|TRBJ1-4|-|TRBV5-5
TGTGCCAGCAGCTTGTCGATAGCAACTAATGAAAAACTGTTTTTT
CASSLSIATNEKLFF
>-|TRBJ2-5|TRBD1|TRBV5-4
TGTGCCAGCAGCCCTGGACAGGGGGCGTGGGAGACCCAGTACTTC
CASSPGQGAWETQYF
>-|TRBJ1-2|TRBD1|TRBV19
TGTGCCAGTAGTATCTTTCCGGGACAGGGGGCGTCGGGCTATGGCTACACCTTC
CASSIFPGQGASGYGYTF
>-|TRBJ2-7|-|TRBV25-1
TGTGCCAGCAGTCCAAGCGTGGGTCCCGGATTCTACGAGCAGTACTTC
CASSPSVGPGFYEQYF